The 4 T cell receptor beta chains presented below share a single source sample, sequenced in a study of T cells in Graves' hyperthyroidism and ophthalmopathy. Amplification yielded TCR beta CDR3 regions, with RNA transcripts as the source. A set of HTBI primers served as the primers for a first-round RT-PCR of the TCR CDR3. TCRdb re-derived calls from the multiplex PCR reads in MiXCR, one entry per CDR3 protein. The sample lists over 250,000 distinct CDR3 sequences; over 15% were seen once. The specimen sequenced was blood. The receptors here all came from a woman in her sixties with Graves' ophthalmopathy.

This sequence joins TRBV20-1 and TRBJ2-1; D remains unclear. The CDR3 extends over 11 amino acids. CDR1 is DFQATT, CDR2 SNEGSKA, per germline (reference sequence). Trimming removed 3 bases from V and 10 bases from J, with 10 bases in between. The CDR3 DNA reads as TGCAGTGCTAGGCGGTCGAGCGAGCAGTTCTTC. Translating it yields CSARRSSEQFF.

V is TRBV3-1 and J is TRBJ2-3, with a weak D call TRBD2 (6 bases). The germline V and J ends were trimmed by 0 bases and 0 bases, with 22 bases remaining between them. The CDR3 loop spans 20 amino acids. Germline V CDR1 and CDR2: LGHDT, YNNKEL (reference sequence). The CDR3 here is CASSQDREFLLQLSTDTQYF. CDR3 DNA: TGTGCCAGCAGCCAAGACCGGGAGTTCCTCTTACAACTTAGCACAGATACGCAGTATTTT.

This clonotype is judged medium-sized. This chain links TRBV7-2 with TRBJ1-1, with a possible D match to TRBD1 (5 bases). Germline V CDR1 and CDR2: SGHTA, FQGNSA. With 3 bases removed from V and 1 base from J, the gap between germline ends came to 12 bases. The CDR3 spans 15 residues. The CDR3 region has the DNA TGTGCCAGCAGCTTTCTTGGGGGAGCGAACACTGAAGCTTTCTTT. This encodes CASSFLGGANTEAFF.

This clonotype was observed at least ten times. The rearrangement joins TRBV12-5 to TRBJ2-3; D remains unclear. CDR1 and CDR2 from the germline V gene are LGHNT and FRNRAP. The V and J ends lost 2 bases and 1 base respectively, with 16 bases between them. The CDR3 sequence is 17 residues long. The CDR3 is CASGLTISGLGTDTQYF. CDR3 nucleotides: TGTGCTAGTGGTTTGACCATCTCGGGCCTGGGCACAGATACGCAGTATTTT.